The 32 T cell receptor beta chains reported below all come from one sample, sequenced in a study of early T cells in non-severe SARS-CoV-2 infection. One entry per CDR3 protein results from TCRdb running MiXCR on the 5' RACE reads. Seen here are more than 75,000 distinct CDR3 sequences, approximately 15% observed once, and the top ten hold roughly 6.5%. Sequenced sample: whole blood. The receptors were sampled from an adult who was a healthcare worker with PCR-confirmed SARS-CoV-2 infection or an uninfected control (not recorded which).

V usage is TRBV11-2 and J usage is TRBJ1-5; no clear D gene. The CDR3 is made up of 16 amino acids. Germline values: CDR1 SGHAT, CDR2 FQNNGV. V was trimmed by 1 base and J by 0 bases, leaving 10 bases between them. CDR3 in DNA: TGTGCCAGCAGCTTAGTTGGAGGAATTAGCAATCAGCCCCAGCATTTT. Residues: CASSLVGGISNQPQHF.

DNA for the CDR3: TGTGCCAGCAGCTCTCAAACCGGGACAGGTAACTACGAGCAGTACTTC. Translation: CASSSQTGTGNYEQYF. The chain combines TRBV7-6 with TRBJ2-7, with 8 positions matching TRBD1. The CDR3 covers 16 residues. CDR1 and CDR2 from the germline V gene are SGHVS and FNYEAQ. V shed 4 bases, J shed 3 bases, and the junction held 11 bases outside the gene matches.

This clonotype was detected many times. The rearrangement joins TRBV3-1 to TRBJ2-7; D might be TRBD1 (5 bases). This CDR3 contains 15 residues. CDR1 is LGHDT and CDR2 is YNNKEL in the germline V gene (reference sequence). V lost 4 bases and J 3 bases, leaving 16 bases between the germline ends. This CDR3 reads CASSLAQDTYYEQYF. DNA for the CDR3: TGTGCCAGCAGCCTTGCCCAGGACACCTACTACGAGCAGTACTTC.

This clonotype was seen a few times. The CDR3 DNA reads TGTGCCAGCAGCCCCCCGGGACCCCTCGAGCAGTACTTC. Its protein product is CASSPPGPLEQYF. The genes are TRBV7-9 and TRBJ2-7; the D gene could be TRBD1 or TRBD2 (5 bases each). The V gene's germline CDR1 is SEHNR and CDR2 FQNEAQ (reference sequence). This CDR3 has 13 amino acids. V was clipped by 5 bases and J by 6 bases, with 14 bases between them.

The rearrangement links TRBV20-1 to TRBJ1-1, with 9 bases identical to TRBD1. CDR1 is DFQATT, CDR2 SNEGSKA, per germline (reference sequence). The CDR3 is 13 amino acids. The CDR3 loop is CSRTGGRDTEAFF. The CDR3 DNA is TGCAGCCGAACAGGGGGCCGGGACACTGAAGCTTTCTTT.

This clonotype has just a few counts. The gene calls are TRBV10-3 and TRBJ1-5; possibly TRBD1 for D (5 bases). V was clipped by 0 bases and J by 1 base, with 7 bases between them. The CDR3 length is 15 residues. Germline V gene data show CDR1 as ENHRY and CDR2 as SYGVKD. The CDR3 nucleotides read TGTGCCATCAGTGAGTCGGGACTCAGCAATCAGCCCCAGCATTTT. Translating it yields CAISESGLSNQPQHF.

In its sample, this clonotype was seen a few times. The V and J genes are TRBV29-1 and TRBJ1-5, with 7 bases matching TRBD1. The CDR3 extends over 13 amino acids. Looked up from germline, CDR1 is SQVTM and CDR2 is ANQGSEA. Trimming at V came to 3 bases and at J to 5 bases, leaving 4 bases not matched to a gene. The CDR3 spells CSVEGQGDQPQHF. DNA of the CDR3: TGCAGCGTTGAGGGGCAGGGGGATCAGCCCCAGCATTTT.

The chain is built from TRBV5-6 and TRBJ2-7; no definite D call. Trimming cost V 6 bases and J 2 bases, with 12 bases left between them. This CDR3 contains 13 residues. Germline CDR1 SGHDT, CDR2 YYEEEE. The CDR3 nucleotides read TGTGCCAGCATCGAGATGACAACCTACGAGCAGTACTTC. As protein: CASIEMTTYEQYF. Together with reference TRBV5-6 and TRBJ2-7, the CDR3 gives the full variable domain: DAGVTQSPTHLIKTRGQQVTLRCSPKSGHDTVSWYQQALGQGPQFIFQYYEEEERQRGNFPDRFSGHQFPNYSSELNVNALLLGDSALYLCASIEMTTYEQYFGPGTRLTVT.

This clonotype was seen more than once but under ten times. This rearrangement joins TRBV20-1 to TRBJ2-1; the D gene is possibly TRBD2 (6 bases). The germline gives CDR1 DFQATT, CDR2 SNEGSKA (reference sequence). Trimming took off 5 bases at V and 6 bases at J, with 17 bases between the two ends. The length of the CDR3 is 14 residues. Here the CDR3 DNA reads TGCAGTGCTCTTCCGCCGGGACTGGCCAATGAGCAGTTCTTC. It specifies CSALPPGLANEQFF.

In its sample, this clonotype was seen a few times. The chain is built from TRBV7-2 and TRBJ2-5; D ambiguous. The V end lost 5 bases, the J end lost 1 base, and 8 bases lay between the germline ends. This CDR3 spans 13 amino acids. CDR1 is SGHTA, CDR2 FQGNSA, per germline. CDR3 in amino acids: CASSLRSQETQYF. The CDR3 coding sequence is TGTGCCAGCAGCCTCAGGAGCCAAGAGACCCAGTACTTC.

This clonotype was detected many times. V gene TRBV25-1 combines with J gene TRBJ1-2, with a weak D call TRBD1 (6 bases). This CDR3 is 13 amino acids long. Germline-derived CDR1 and CDR2 are MGHDK and SYGVNS. V dropped 7 bases and J dropped 0 bases, with 9 bases sitting between them. This chain's CDR3 is CASIGQTNYGYTF. CDR3 coding DNA: TGTGCCAGCATTGGACAGACTAACTATGGCTACACCTTC.

This clonotype appeared a few times. The J gene is TRBJ2-1, the V gene TRBV7-2; 11 bases agree with TRBD2. Germline CDR1 is SGHTA and CDR2 is FQGNSA. With 4 bases clipped from V and 2 bases from J, the junction kept 4 bases outside the gene matches. CDR3 length equals 16 residues. The CDR3 DNA follows: TGTGCCAGCAGCTATACTAGCGGGGGAACCTACAATGAGCAGTTCTTC. It yields the protein CASSYTSGGTYNEQFF.

With respect to this clonotype: One junction end disagrees with the germline gene, perhaps due to a read error. The V gene is TRBV5-6, the J gene TRBJ2-1; the D gene is possibly TRBD2 (6 bases). The CDR3 runs to 15 residues. CDR1 and CDR2 (germline): SGHDT, YYEEEE. As DNA, the CDR3 is TGTGCCAGCAGCTTGTTCGGCGGGAACGATAATGACCAGTTCTTC. This encodes CASSLFGGNDNDQFF. The whole variable domain, filled in from reference TRBV5-6 and TRBJ2-1, reads DAGVTQSPTHLIKTRGQQVTLRCSPKSGHDTVSWYQQALGQGPQFIFQYYEEEERQRGNFPDRFSGHQFPNYSSELNVNALLLGDSALYLCASSLFGGNDNDQFFGPGTRLTVL.

This clonotype was observed a few times. The chain recombines TRBV28 with TRBJ2-6; D remains ambiguous. This CDR3 region has 15 residues. Germline V gene sequence: CDR1 MDHEN, CDR2 SYDVKM. Deletions cut 8 bases from V and 2 bases from J, with 13 bases between. Written as DNA, the CDR3 is TGTGCCAGCGATGGAGTAAGAACTGGGGCCAACGTCCTGACTTTC. Protein product: CASDGVRTGANVLTF.

This clonotype appeared a few times. The rearrangement uses TRBV12-3 or TRBV12-4 and TRBJ2-2; no reliable D call. V was cut by 9 bases and J by 7 bases, with 18 bases left in between. CDR3 size: 14 residues. The DNA for the CDR3 is TGTGCCAGTACGGGTGGTAGGGCTGGCGGGGAGCTGTTTTTT. It encodes CASTGGRAGGELFF.

This clonotype was seen many times. This chain connects TRBV7-9 to TRBJ1-1; D perhaps matches TRBD1 (5 bases). The V end lost 8 bases, the J end lost 1 base, and 23 bases lay between the germline ends. CDR1 SEHNR and CDR2 FQNEAQ come from the germline V gene (reference sequence). CDR3 size: 17 residues. The CDR3 loop is CASYEPGTLRGNTEAFF. CDR3 bases: TGTGCCAGCTACGAACCCGGGACCCTTCGGGGGAACACTGAAGCTTTCTTT.

A few counts support this clonotype. The chain links TRBV20-1 to TRBJ1-1; 10 bases align to TRBD1. From germline, CDR1 is DFQATT and CDR2 SNEGSKA (reference sequence). J was trimmed by 11 bases and V by 3 bases; bases with no gene match: 9. CDR3 length: 13 residues. CDR3 bases: TGCAGTGCTAGCTCCGGGACAGGGGCTGGCGCTTTCTTT. Translating it yields CSASSGTGAGAFF.

The chain employs TRBV20-1 and TRBJ2-1; possible D gene TRBD2, 7 bases. This CDR3 has 14 residues. In germline, CDR1 is DFQATT, CDR2 SNEGSKA (reference sequence). V was pared by 6 bases and J by 0 bases, with 12 bases between. The CDR3 DNA reads as TGCAGTGCGCACGCGGGGGCCTCCTACAATGAGCAGTTCTTC. Encoded protein: CSAHAGASYNEQFF.

Remarks on this clonotype: This may be a read error: a much more frequent sequence differs by one nucleotide. The CDR3 sequence: CVSSLAFDYEQYF. The CDR3 nucleotides read TGTGTCAGCAGCTTAGCTTTTGACTACGAGCAGTACTTC. The chain combines TRBV7-2 with TRBJ2-7, with D hard to call. Per germline, CDR1 SGHTA and CDR2 FQGNSA. This CDR3 has 13 residues.

This clonotype was recorded at least ten times. The V and J genes are TRBV6-1 and TRBJ2-5; tentative D call: TRBD2 (5 bases). CDR3 size: 14 residues. Trimming took 9 bases from V and 0 from J, leaving 14 bases between them. Germline V gene data show CDR1 as MNHNS and CDR2 as SASEGT. In DNA, the CDR3 is TGTGCCAGTAATCCGACGGGGAACCAAGAGACCCAGTACTTC. Translating it yields CASNPTGNQETQYF.

The table lists this clonotype with a few counts. V usage is TRBV20-1 and J usage is TRBJ1-2; D possibly corresponds to TRBD1 (6 bases). The V end lost 6 bases, the J end lost 0 bases, and 14 bases lay between the germline ends. The CDR3 has 14 amino acids. In germline, CDR1 is DFQATT, CDR2 SNEGSKA (reference sequence). The CDR3 DNA reads TGCAGTGCCAGGGGCGAAGGAGCTAACTATGGCTACACCTTC. Translating gives CSARGEGANYGYTF.

This clonotype turned up a few times. The V gene is TRBV6-2 or TRBV6-3, the J gene TRBJ2-2; 9 nucleotides agree with TRBD2. CDR1 MNHEY and CDR2 SVGEGT come from the germline V gene. The ends lost 5 bases at V and 4 bases at J; junction bases unmatched: 11. The CDR3 is made up of 17 amino acids. The CDR3 sequence is CASSRLGLAKSTGELFF. CDR3 coding DNA: TGTGCCAGCAGTAGGCTGGGACTAGCCAAATCCACCGGGGAGCTGTTTTTT.

This clonotype was counted between two and nine times. J is TRBJ1-5 and V is TRBV4-2; 7 bases align to TRBD1. The CDR3 loop spans 15 amino acids. V shed 6 bases, J shed 1 base, and the junction held 6 bases outside the gene matches. In germline, CDR1 is LGHNA, CDR2 YNFKEQ. CDR3 coding DNA: TGTGCCAGCAGGGGAGGAGGGGGCAGCAATCAGCCCCAGCATTTT. It translates to CASRGGGGSNQPQHF.

This chain joins TRBV28 and TRBJ2-7, with D tentatively TRBD2 (6 bases). Trimming stripped 6 bases from V and 4 bases from J, with 22 bases between. CDR1 is MDHEN and CDR2 is SYDVKM in the germline V gene. CDR3 size: 16 residues. The CDR3 sequence: CASSVRGVTARYEQYF. For the CDR3, the DNA is TGTGCCAGCAGCGTTCGCGGGGTGACCGCCCGATACGAGCAGTACTTC.

The chain is built from TRBV29-1 and TRBJ1-1, with 10 bases fitting TRBD1. Trimming removed 7 bases from V and 6 bases from J; junction bases left unmatched: 5. The V gene's germline CDR1 is SQVTM and CDR2 ANQGSEA. The CDR3 consists of 12 residues. The CDR3 spells CSAGTGAPEAFF. CDR3 nucleotide sequence: TGCAGCGCCGGGACAGGGGCTCCTGAAGCTTTCTTT. Using reference TRBV29-1 and TRBJ1-1 for the parts outside the CDR3, the full variable domain is SAVISQKPSRDICQRGTSLTIQCQVDSQVTMMFWYRQQPGQSLTLIATANQGSEATYESGFVIDKFPISRPNLTFSTLTVSNMSPEDSSIYLCSAGTGAPEAFFGQGTRLTVV.

The CDR3 sequence is CAISESGWEQYF. The CDR3 bases are TGTGCCATCAGTGAGTCAGGTTGGGAGCAGTACTTC. The genes are TRBV10-3 and TRBJ2-7; D gene ambiguous. Germline V gives CDR1 ENHRY, CDR2 SYGVKD. The V end was cut by 0 bases, the J end by 7 bases, with 7 bases between. The CDR3 sequence is 12 residues long.

The rearrangement links TRBV18 to TRBJ1-1; maybe TRBD1 (5 bases). Trimming left V 2 bases short and J 4 bases short, with 11 bases between. The CDR3 totals 14 residues. Germline assignment: CDR1 KGHSH and CDR2 LQKENI. CDR3 in DNA: TGTGCCAGCTCACCAGCCAGGGCATCCACTGAAGCTTTCTTT. It specifies CASSPARASTEAFF.

This clonotype was found a few times. V gene TRBV28 combines with J gene TRBJ2-7, with 10 nucleotides matching TRBD1. This CDR3 region has 14 residues. Germline V gene lookup returns CDR1 MDHEN and CDR2 SYDVKM. Trimming cost V 3 bases and J 3 bases; bases outside gene matches: 2. The CDR3 DNA sequence: TGTGCCAGCAGTTTGGGACAGGGGATCTACGAGCAGTACTTC. It encodes CASSLGQGIYEQYF.

The rearrangement joins TRBV7-9 to TRBJ1-2; D uncertain. Germline CDR1 is SEHNR and CDR2 is FQNEAQ (reference sequence). This CDR3 contains 11 residues. V was pared by 3 bases and J by 6 bases, with 5 bases between. The CDR3 protein is CASSFRHGYTF. The CDR3 DNA follows: TGTGCCAGCAGCTTTAGGCATGGCTACACCTTC.

This clonotype was seen many times. The rearrangement uses TRBV7-3 and TRBJ1-1, with D unresolved. Germline CDR1 is SGHTA and CDR2 is FQGTGA. V was cut by 0 bases and J by 0 bases, with 8 bases left in between. The CDR3 runs to 15 residues. The CDR3, as DNA: TGTGCCAGCAGCTTAACCGGCGGCATGAACACTGAAGCTTTCTTT. Protein product: CASSLTGGMNTEAFF. Full variable domain (missing parts from reference TRBV7-3 and TRBJ1-1): GAGVSQTPSNKVTEKGKYVELRCDPISGHTALYWYRQSLGQGPEFLIYFQGTGAADDSGLPNDRFFAVRPEGSVSTLKIQRTERGDSAVYLCASSLTGGMNTEAFFGQGTRLTVV.

The chain has TRBV25-1 and TRBJ2-3, with 7 nucleotides matching TRBD1. The CDR3 contains 14 residues. J lost 4 bases, V lost 2 bases, and 3 bases had no gene match. Per germline, CDR1 MGHDK and CDR2 SYGVNS. The CDR3 region has the DNA TGTGCCAGCAGTGAAACAGGGGCGGCAGATACGCAGTATTTT. It is translated as CASSETGAADTQYF.

The V and J genes are TRBV4-1 and TRBJ2-3, with TRBD2 matching over 9 bases. CDR3 length equals 16 residues. Germline values: CDR1 MGHRA, CDR2 YSYEKL. The V gene end was trimmed by 4 bases and the J gene end by 4 bases; junction bases not matched to a gene: 9. CDR3 nucleotide sequence: TGCGCCAGCAGCCGAGTAGCGGGGGAGGTCTCAGATACGCAGTATTTT. Protein sequence: CASSRVAGEVSDTQYF.